Listed here is a single T cell receptor beta chain. The junction does not match germline at one end; this may be a read error. The data belong to a study of T cells in Graves' hyperthyroidism and ophthalmopathy. TCR beta CDR3 region amplification was performed from RNA transcripts. An initial round of RT-PCR targeting the TCR CDR3 relied on the HTBI primer set. TCRdb called the multiplex PCR reads again in MiXCR, with one record for every CDR3 protein. Of approximately 870,000 distinct CDR3 sequences in the sample, 35% to 40% were seen once. The CDR3 has 15 amino acids. Looked up from germline, CDR1 is MGHDK and CDR2 is SYGVNS.

The sample consisted of blood. The rearrangement joins TRBV25-1 to TRBJ2-1, with D uncertain. The TCR comes from a man aged 18 to 30 with Graves' hyperthyroidism. For the CDR3, the DNA is TGTGCCAGCAGTGAATCTTCATTGGGCTACGATGAGCAGTTCTTC. It codes for CASSESSLGYDEQFF. The full variable domain, rest sourced from reference TRBV25-1 and TRBJ2-1, is EADIYQTPRYLVIGTGKKITLECSQTMGHDKMYWYQQDPGMELHLIHYSYGVNSTEKGDLSSESTVSRIRTEHFPLTLESARPSHTSQYLCASSESSLGYDEQFFGPGTRLTVL.